The present T cell receptor (beta chain) was sequenced within a study of early T cells in non-severe SARS-CoV-2 infection. Study overall: The chains were unpaired, and the sequenced material was bulk RNA from unsorted whole blood. Study findings and constraints: Database matching using VDJdb favored anti-spike CD8 responses, with private and CD4 specificities left missing.

As for this clonotype: Its antigen is unidentified.

Attachment of unique molecular identifiers was made to individual cDNA molecules. TCRdb itself ran the 5' RACE reads through MiXCR, one entry per CDR3 protein. The data hold roughly 57,000 distinct CDR3 sequences, with approximately 13% observed a single time. Germline CDR1 and CDR2: LGHNA and YNFKEQ. The CDR3 extends over 13 amino acids. Trimming removed 2 bases from V and 5 bases from J; junction bases left unmatched: 2. The clonotype originates from an adult who was a healthcare worker with PCR-confirmed SARS-CoV-2 infection or an uninfected control (not recorded which). This rearrangement joins TRBV4-2 to TRBJ1-1; 7 nucleotides line up with TRBD1. What was sequenced was whole blood. As DNA, the CDR3 is TGTGCCAGCAGCCAATACAGGGGTACTGAAGCTTTCTTT. Its translation is CASSQYRGTEAFF.